A single T cell receptor (beta chain) is shown here with its context. This sample was taken from a study of technical replicates of blood from a few donors. The V end lost 4 bases, the J end lost 7 bases, and 23 bases lay between the germline ends. The germline gives CDR1 SGHTA, CDR2 FQGTGA. The CDR3 loop spans 16 amino acids. Profiled with immunoSEQ multiplex PCR; TCRdb holds only in-frame clones, not every one. The profile shows about 56,000 clones, approximately 92% of them singletons. The receptor was isolated from a human donor in good health. Some clones in this sample may be carry-over from other donors' samples. The sequenced sample consisted of PBMCs. The J gene is TRBJ2-7, the V gene TRBV7-3; perhaps TRBD1 as D (6 bases). The CDR3 spells CASSSLRDTLLREQYF. DNA for the CDR3: TGTGCCAGCAGCTCCCTCCGGGACACACTTTTGAGGGAGCAGTACTTC.